This TCR beta chain was retrieved from a study of technical replicates of blood from several donors. Looked up from germline, CDR1 is MDHEN and CDR2 is SYDVKM. The CDR3 runs 14 residues. The junction had 11 bases not matched to a gene; V was cut back by 6 bases and J by 7 bases. Profiling relied on immunoSEQ multiplex PCR, and the TCRdb table lists in-frame clones only, not all of them. The data show under 90,000 clones, roughly 96% seen once. The clonotype was recovered from a human donor in good health. Sequencing was carried out using T cells isolated from PBMCs. The chain carries TRBV28 and TRBJ1-2; TRBD1 matches 7 bases. CDR3 nucleotide sequence: TGTGCCAGCAGGACGGGACAGACCACCTCTGGCTACACCTTC. Encoded protein: CASRTGQTTSGYTF.